This T cell receptor beta chain stems from a study of siplizumab effects on memory and regulatory T cells. The method was immunoSEQ multiplex PCR; TCRdb's version includes in-frame clones alone and lacks a portion of them. The sample carries some 100,000 clones, approximately 93% recorded once. Trimming removed 0 bases at V and 8 bases at J, with 17 bases between. Per the germline V gene, CDR1 is GTSNPN and CDR2 is SVGIG (reference sequence). This CDR3 is 14 amino acids long. The rearrangement joins TRBV30 to TRBJ2-7; D not certain. Sequencing was carried out using CD8+ T cells sorted from blood. The source is a human donor in good health. Here the CDR3 reads CAWSVLGGWEKQYF. Written as DNA, the CDR3 is TGTGCCTGGAGTGTACTCGGCGGCTGGGAAAAGCAGTACTTC.